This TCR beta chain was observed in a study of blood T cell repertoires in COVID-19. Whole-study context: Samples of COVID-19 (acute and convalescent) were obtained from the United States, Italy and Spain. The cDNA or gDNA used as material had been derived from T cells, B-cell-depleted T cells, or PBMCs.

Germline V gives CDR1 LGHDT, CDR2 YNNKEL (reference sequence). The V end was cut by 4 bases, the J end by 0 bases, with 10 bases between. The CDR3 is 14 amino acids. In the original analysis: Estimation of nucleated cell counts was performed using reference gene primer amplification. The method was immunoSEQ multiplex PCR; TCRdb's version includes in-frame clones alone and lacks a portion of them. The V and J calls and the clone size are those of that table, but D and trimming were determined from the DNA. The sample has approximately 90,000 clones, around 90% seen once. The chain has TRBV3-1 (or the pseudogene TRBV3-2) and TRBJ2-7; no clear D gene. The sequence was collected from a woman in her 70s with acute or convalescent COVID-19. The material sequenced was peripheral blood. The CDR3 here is CASSLAASSYEQYF. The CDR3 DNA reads TGTGCCAGCAGCCTAGCCGCCAGCTCCTACGAGCAGTACTTC.